This T cell receptor beta chain was sequenced for a study of blood T cell repertoires in COVID-19. About the research overall: The origin of the acute and convalescent COVID-19 samples was the United States, Italy and Spain.

Germline V gene sequence: CDR1 LNHDA, CDR2 SQIVND (reference sequence). The V and J ends lost 7 bases and 4 bases, in that order; junction bases with no gene match: 7. The CDR3 is made up of 16 amino acids. As originally analysed: Researchers report that nucleated cell counts were estimated from reference gene primer amplification. The protocol was immunoSEQ multiplex PCR, while the TCRdb copy is restricted to in-frame clones and leaves out a portion. V, J and clone size were drawn from that table, and D and trimming were deduced from the DNA. This table holds roughly 50,000 clones, roughly 90% found once.

V is TRBV19 and J is TRBJ2-2, with 12 positions matching TRBD2. This receptor was taken from a human donor in a cohort sampled during active COVID-19. Input material: peripheral blood. The CDR3 sequence: CASILAGGPGTGELFF. CDR3 DNA sequence: TGTGCCAGTATCCTAGCGGGGGGGCCCGGCACCGGGGAGCTGTTTTTT.